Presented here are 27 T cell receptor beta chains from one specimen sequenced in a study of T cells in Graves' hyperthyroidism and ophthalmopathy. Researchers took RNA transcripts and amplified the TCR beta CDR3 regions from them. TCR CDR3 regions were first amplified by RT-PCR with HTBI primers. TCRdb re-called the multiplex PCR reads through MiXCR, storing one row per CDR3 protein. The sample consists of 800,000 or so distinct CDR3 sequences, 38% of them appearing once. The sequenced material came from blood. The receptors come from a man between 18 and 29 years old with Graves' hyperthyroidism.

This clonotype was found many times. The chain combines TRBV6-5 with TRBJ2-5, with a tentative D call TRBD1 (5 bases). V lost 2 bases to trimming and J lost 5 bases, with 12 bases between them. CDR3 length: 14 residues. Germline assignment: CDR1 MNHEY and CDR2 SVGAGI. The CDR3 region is CASSYGAETETQYF. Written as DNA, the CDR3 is TGTGCCAGCAGTTACGGGGCAGAGACGGAGACCCAGTACTTC.

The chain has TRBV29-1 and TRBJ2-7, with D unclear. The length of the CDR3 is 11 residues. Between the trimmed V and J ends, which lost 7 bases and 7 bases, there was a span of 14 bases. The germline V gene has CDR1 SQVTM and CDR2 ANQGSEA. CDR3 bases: TGCAGCGCATCCCTACAAGGGGAGCAGTACTTC. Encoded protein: CSASLQGEQYF.

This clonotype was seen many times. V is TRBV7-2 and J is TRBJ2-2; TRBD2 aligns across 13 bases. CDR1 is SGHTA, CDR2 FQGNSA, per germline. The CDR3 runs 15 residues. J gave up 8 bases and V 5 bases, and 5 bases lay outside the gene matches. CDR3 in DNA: TGTGCCAGCAGCGAACTAGCGGGGGGGCCTGGGGAGCTGTTTTTT. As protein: CASSELAGGPGELFF.

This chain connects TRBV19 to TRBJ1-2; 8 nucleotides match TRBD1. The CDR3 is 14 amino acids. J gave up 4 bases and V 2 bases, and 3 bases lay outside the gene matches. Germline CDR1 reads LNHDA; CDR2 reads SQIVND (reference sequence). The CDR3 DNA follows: TGTGCCAGTAGTATACCAACAGGGGGCTATGGCTACACCTTC. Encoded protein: CASSIPTGGYGYTF.

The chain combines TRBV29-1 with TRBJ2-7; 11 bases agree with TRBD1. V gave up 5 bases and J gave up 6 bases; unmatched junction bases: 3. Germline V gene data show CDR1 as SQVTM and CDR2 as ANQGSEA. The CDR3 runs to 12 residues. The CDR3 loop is CSVTGTGGEQYF. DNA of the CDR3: TGCAGCGTTACCGGGACAGGGGGCGAGCAGTACTTC.

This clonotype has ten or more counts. In DNA, the CDR3 is TGTGCCAGCAGCCAGCGGGAGGGATACGAGCAGTACTTC. This gives the protein CASSQREGYEQYF. The V call is TRBV7-2, the J call TRBJ2-7, with 10 nucleotides matching TRBD2. The CDR3 extends over 13 amino acids. CDR1 and CDR2 (germline): SGHTA, FQGNSA. J lost 4 bases, V lost 5 bases, and 2 bases had no gene match.

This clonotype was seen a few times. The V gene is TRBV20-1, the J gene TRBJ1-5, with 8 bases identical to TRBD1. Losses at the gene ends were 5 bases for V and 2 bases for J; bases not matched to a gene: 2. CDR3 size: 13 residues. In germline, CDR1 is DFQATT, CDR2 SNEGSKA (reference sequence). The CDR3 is CSAPQGGNQPQHF. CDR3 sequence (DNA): TGCAGTGCTCCACAGGGGGGCAATCAGCCCCAGCATTTT.

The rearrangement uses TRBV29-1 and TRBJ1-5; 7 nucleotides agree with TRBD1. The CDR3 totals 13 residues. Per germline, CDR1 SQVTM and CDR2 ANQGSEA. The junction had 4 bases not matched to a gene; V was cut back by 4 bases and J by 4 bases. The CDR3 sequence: CSVVTGTNQPQHF. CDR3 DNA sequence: TGCAGCGTTGTGACAGGGACGAATCAGCCCCAGCATTTT.

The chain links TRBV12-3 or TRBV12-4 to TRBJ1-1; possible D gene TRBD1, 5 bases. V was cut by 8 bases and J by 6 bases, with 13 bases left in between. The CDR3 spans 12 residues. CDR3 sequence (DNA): TGTGCCAGCTGCTGGGGGATCGCTGAAGCTTTCTTT. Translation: CASCWGIAEAFF.

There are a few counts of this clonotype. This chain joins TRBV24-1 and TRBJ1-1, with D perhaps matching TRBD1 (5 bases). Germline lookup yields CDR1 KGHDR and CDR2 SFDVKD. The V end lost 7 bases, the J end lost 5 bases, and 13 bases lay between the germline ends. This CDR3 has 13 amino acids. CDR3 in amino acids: CATSSGYGTEAFF. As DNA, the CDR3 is TGTGCCACCAGCTCAGGGTATGGGACTGAAGCTTTCTTT.

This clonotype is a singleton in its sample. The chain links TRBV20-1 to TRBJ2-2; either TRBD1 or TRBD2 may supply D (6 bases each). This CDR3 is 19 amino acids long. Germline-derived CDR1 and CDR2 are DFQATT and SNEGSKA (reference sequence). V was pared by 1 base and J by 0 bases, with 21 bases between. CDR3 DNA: TGCAGTGCTAGAGTCTTGGGTCAAGGGGGGACCTCGAACACCGGGGAGCTGTTTTTT. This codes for CSARVLGQGGTSNTGELFF.

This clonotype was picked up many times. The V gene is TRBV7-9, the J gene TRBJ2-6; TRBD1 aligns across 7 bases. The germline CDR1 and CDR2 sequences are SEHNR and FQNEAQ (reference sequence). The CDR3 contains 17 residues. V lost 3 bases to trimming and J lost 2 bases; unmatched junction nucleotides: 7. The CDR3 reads CASSFPRQGPGANVLTF. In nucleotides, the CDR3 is TGTGCCAGCAGCTTTCCCCGACAGGGTCCTGGGGCCAACGTCCTGACTTTC.

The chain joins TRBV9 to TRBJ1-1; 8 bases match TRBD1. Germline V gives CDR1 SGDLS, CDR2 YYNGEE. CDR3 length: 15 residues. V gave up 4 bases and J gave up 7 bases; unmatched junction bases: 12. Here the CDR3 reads CASSSTSRGRSEAFF. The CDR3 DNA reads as TGTGCCAGCAGCTCTACGTCCAGGGGGCGAAGTGAAGCTTTCTTT.

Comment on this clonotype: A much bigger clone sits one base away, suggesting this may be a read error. CDR3: CAHRTGEDGELFF. The DNA for the CDR3 is TGTGCCCACAGGACAGGGGAGGACGGGGAGCTGTTTTTT. The chain couples TRBV2 to TRBJ2-2; the match to TRBD1 covers 9 bases. CDR1 and CDR2 (germline): SNHLY, FYNNEI. V was clipped by 11 bases and J by 7 bases; unmatched bases: 8. The CDR3 consists of 13 residues.

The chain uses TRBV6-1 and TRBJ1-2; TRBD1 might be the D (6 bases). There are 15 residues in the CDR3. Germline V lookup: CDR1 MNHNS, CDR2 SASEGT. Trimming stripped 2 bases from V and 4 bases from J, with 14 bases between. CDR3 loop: CASSERGDHFYGYTF. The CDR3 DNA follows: TGTGCCAGCAGTGAAAGGGGGGACCATTTCTATGGCTACACCTTC.

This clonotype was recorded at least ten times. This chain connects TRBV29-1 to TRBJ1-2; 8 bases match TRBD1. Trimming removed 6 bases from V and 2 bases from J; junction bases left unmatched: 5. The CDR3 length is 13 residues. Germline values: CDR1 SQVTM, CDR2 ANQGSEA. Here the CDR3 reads CSVDGQGNYGYTF. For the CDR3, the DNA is TGCAGCGTAGATGGACAGGGAAACTATGGCTACACCTTC.

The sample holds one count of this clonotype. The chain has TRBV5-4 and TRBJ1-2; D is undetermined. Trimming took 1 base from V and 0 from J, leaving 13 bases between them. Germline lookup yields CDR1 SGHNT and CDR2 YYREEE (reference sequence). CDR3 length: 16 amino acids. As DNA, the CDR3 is TGTGCCAGCAGCTTGTTTCTGGACGTATCTAACTATGGCTACACCTTC. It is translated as CASSLFLDVSNYGYTF. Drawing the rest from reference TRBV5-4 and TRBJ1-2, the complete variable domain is ETGVTQSPTHLIKTRGQQVTLRCSSQSGHNTVSWYQQALGQGPQFIFQYYREEENGRGNFPPRFSGLQFPNYSSELNVNALELDDSALYLCASSLFLDVSNYGYTFGSGTRLTVV.

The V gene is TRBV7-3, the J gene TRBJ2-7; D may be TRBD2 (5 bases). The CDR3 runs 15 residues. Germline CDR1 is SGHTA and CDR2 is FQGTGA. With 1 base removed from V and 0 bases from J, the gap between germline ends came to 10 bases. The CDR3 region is CASSLSSASSYEQYF. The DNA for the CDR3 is TGTGCCAGCAGCTTAAGTAGCGCGAGCTCCTACGAGCAGTACTTC.

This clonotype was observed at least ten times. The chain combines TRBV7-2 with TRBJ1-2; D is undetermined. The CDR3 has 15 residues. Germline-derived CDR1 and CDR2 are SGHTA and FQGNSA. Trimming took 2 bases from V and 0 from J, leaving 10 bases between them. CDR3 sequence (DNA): TGTGCCAGCAGCTTAATGGGAGCAACTAACTATGGCTACACCTTC. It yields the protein CASSLMGATNYGYTF. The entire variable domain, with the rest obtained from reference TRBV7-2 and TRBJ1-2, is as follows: GAGVSQSPSNKVTEKGKDVELRCDPISGHTALYWYRQSLGQGLEFLIYFQGNSAPDKSGLPSDRFSAERTGGSVSTLTIQRTQQEDSAVYLCASSLMGATNYGYTFGSGTRLTVV.

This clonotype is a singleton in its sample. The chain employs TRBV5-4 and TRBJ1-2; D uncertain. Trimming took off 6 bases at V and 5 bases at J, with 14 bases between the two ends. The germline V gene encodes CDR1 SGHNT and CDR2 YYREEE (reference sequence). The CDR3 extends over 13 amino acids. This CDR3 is CASTGAGVYGYTF. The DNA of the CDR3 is TGTGCCAGCACGGGCGCTGGAGTATATGGCTACACCTTC.

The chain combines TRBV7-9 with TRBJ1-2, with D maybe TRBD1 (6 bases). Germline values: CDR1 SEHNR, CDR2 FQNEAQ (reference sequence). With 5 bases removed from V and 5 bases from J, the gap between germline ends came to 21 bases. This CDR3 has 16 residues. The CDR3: CASSPSQGLSWYGYTF. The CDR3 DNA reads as TGTGCCAGCAGCCCCTCACAGGGCCTGAGTTGGTATGGCTACACCTTC. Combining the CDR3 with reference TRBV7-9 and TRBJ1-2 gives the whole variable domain DTGVSQNPRHKITKRGQNVTFRCDPISEHNRLYWYRQTLGQGPEFLTYFQNEAQLEKSRLLSDRFSAERPKGSFSTLEIQRTEQGDSAMYLCASSPSQGLSWYGYTFGSGTRLTVV.

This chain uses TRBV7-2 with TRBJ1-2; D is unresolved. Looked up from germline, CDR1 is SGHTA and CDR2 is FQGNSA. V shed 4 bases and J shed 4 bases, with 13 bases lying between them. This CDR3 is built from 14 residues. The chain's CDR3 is CASSSVAGSYGYTF. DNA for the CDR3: TGTGCCAGCAGCTCAGTCGCGGGAAGCTATGGCTACACCTTC.

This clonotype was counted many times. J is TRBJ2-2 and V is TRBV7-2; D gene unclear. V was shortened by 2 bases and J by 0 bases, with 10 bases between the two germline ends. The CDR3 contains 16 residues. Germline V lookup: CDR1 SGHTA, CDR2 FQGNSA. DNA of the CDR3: TGTGCCAGCAGCTTACGGTGGACGACGAACACCGGGGAGCTGTTTTTT. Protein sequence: CASSLRWTTNTGELFF. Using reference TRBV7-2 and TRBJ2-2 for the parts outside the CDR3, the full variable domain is GAGVSQSPSNKVTEKGKDVELRCDPISGHTALYWYRQSLGQGLEFLIYFQGNSAPDKSGLPSDRFSAERTGGSVSTLTIQRTQQEDSAVYLCASSLRWTTNTGELFFGEGSRLTVL.

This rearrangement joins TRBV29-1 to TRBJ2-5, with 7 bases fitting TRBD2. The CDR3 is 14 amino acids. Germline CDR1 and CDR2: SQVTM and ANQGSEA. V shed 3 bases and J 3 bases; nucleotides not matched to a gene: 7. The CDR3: CSVEGGGLEETQYF. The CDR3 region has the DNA TGCAGCGTTGAGGGGGGAGGGTTAGAAGAGACCCAGTACTTC.

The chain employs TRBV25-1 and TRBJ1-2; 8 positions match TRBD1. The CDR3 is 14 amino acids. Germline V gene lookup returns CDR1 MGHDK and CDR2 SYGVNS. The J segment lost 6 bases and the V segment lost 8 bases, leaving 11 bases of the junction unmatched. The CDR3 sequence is CASVRDRLGHGYTF. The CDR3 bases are TGTGCCAGCGTCCGGGACAGGCTTGGACATGGCTACACCTTC.

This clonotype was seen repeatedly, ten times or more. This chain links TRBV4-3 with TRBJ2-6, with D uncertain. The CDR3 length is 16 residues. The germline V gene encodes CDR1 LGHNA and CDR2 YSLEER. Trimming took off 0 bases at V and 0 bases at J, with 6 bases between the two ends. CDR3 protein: CASSQDRASGANVLTF. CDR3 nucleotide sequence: TGCGCCAGCAGCCAAGATCGGGCCTCTGGGGCCAACGTCCTGACTTTC.

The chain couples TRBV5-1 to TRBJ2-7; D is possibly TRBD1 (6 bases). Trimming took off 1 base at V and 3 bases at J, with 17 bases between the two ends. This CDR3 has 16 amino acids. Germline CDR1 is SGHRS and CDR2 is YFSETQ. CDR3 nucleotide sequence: TGCGCCAGCAGCTTGACCCGCTGGACAGCCCACTACGAGCAGTACTTC. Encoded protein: CASSLTRWTAHYEQYF. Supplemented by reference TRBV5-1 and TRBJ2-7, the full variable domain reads KAGVTQTPRYLIKTRGQQVTLSCSPISGHRSVSWYQQTPGQGLQFLFEYFSETQRNKGNFPGRFSGRQFSNSRSEMNVSTLELGDSALYLCASSLTRWTAHYEQYFGPGTRLTVT.